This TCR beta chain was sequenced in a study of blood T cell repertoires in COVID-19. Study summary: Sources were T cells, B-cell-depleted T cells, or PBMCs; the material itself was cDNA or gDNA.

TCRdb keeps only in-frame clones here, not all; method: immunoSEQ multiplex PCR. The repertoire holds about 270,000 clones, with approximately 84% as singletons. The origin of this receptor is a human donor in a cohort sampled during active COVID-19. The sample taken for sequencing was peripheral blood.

CDR3 region: CASSRGLAANTGELFF. In DNA form, the CDR3 reads TGTGCCAGCAGCCGAGGACTAGCGGCGAACACCGGGGAGCTGTTTTTT. The V gene is TRBV4-2, the J gene TRBJ2-2, with 10 bases aligning to TRBD2. Germline trimming cut 4 bases from V and 0 bases from J; bases unmatched to any gene: 2. The CDR3 is 16 amino acids. Looked up from germline, CDR1 is LGHNA and CDR2 is YNFKEQ.